Listed below are T cell receptor beta chains from one sample, sequenced in a study of control samples from healthy donors and cancer patients. Profiled with immunoSEQ multiplex PCR; TCRdb holds only in-frame clones, not every one. The table lists tens of thousands of clones, nearly 90% of them singletons. Material: formalin-fixed, paraffin-embedded tissue. Every receptor here comes from a female donor with melanoma. CDR3s include the opening cysteine and the closing phenylalanine or tryptophan.

TRBJ1-1	TRBV19	17	CASNPFGTGLKDTEAFF
TRBJ1-1	TRBV5-4	15	CASSLGGRGNTEAFF
TRBJ1-3	TRBV5-1	15	CASSFDRSSADTIYF
TRBJ2-2	TRBV9	15	CASSPRGSRTGELFF
TRBJ2-7	TRBV4-2	13	CASSQDFLAATYF
TRBJ2-6	TRBV7-8	13	CASLPVRANVLTF
TRBJ1-2	TRBV10-3	13	CAISRAVDYGYTF
TRBJ2-1	TRBV27	15	CASSLAGVQGVEQFF
TRBJ2-7	TRBV7-2	16	CASSLVGEEIGYEQYF
TRBJ2-1	TRBV25-1	16	CASSERGQLNLNEQFF
TRBJ2-2	TRBV7-9	14	CASSLGQGPGELFF
TRBJ2-1	TRBV7-2	15	CASTSGLAGSREQFF
TRBJ2-7	TRBV2	15	CASTTPGRMSYEQYF
TRBJ1-3	TRBV3-1/TRBV3-2	16	CASSPVPSSSGNTIYF
TRBJ2-3	TRBV5-1	15	CASSLASGSTDTQYF
TRBJ1-1	TRBV9	14	CASSALQGYTEAFF
TRBJ2-1	TRBV7-6	15	CASSLASGGGNEQFF
TRBJ1-5	TRBV4-1	18	CASSRDRWGQGGNQPQHF
TRBJ2-6	TRBV30	14	CAWGPPSGANVLTF
TRBJ1-2	TRBV19	13	CASSIEGFYGYTF
TRBJ2-3	TRBV11-1	14	CASSYTRASGTQYF
TRBJ2-7	TRBV5-1	18	CASSAGLAGAPVRSEQYF
TRBJ1-2	TRBV21-1	16	CASSKALGGTYYGYTF